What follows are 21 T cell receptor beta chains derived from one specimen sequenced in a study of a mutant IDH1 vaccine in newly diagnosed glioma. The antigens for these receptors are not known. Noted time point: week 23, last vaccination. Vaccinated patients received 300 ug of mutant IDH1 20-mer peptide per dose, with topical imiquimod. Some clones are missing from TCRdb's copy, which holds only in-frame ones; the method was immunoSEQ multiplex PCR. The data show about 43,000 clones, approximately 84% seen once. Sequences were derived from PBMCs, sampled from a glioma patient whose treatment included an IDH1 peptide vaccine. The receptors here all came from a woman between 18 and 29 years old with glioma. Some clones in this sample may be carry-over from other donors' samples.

CDR3 DNA sequence: TGTGCCAGTAGTATTCGGGGGGATAATTCACCCCTCCACTTT. This translates into CASSIRGDNSPLHF. This chain uses TRBV19 with TRBJ1-6, with D maybe TRBD1 (5 bases). CDR1 is LNHDA and CDR2 is SQIVND in the germline V gene (reference sequence). The V and J ends lost 3 bases and 5 bases respectively, with 8 bases between them. The CDR3 is 14 amino acids.

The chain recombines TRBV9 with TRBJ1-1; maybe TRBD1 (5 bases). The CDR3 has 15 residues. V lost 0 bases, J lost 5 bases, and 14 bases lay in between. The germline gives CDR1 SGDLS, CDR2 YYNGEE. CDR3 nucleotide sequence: TGTGCCAGCAGCGTAGAGCCGAAGGGACGGACTGAAGCTTTCTTT. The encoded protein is CASSVEPKGRTEAFF.

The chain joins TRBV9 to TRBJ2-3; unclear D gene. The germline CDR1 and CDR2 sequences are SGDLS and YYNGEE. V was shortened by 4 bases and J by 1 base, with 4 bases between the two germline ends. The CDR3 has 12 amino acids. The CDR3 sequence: CASSSGTDTQYF. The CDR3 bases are TGTGCCAGCAGCTCCGGCACAGATACGCAGTATTTT.

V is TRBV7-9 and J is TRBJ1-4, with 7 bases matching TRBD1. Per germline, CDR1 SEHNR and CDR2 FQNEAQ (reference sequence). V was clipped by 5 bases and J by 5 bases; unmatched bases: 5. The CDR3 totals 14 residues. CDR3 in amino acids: CASSLGQPNEKLFF. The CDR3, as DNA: TGTGCCAGCAGCCTGGGACAGCCAAATGAAAAACTGTTTTTT.

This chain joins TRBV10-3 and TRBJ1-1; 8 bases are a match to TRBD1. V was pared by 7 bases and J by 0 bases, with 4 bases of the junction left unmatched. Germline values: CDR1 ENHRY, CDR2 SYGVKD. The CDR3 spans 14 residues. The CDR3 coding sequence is TGTGCCATCACCAGGGGGCGAATGAACACTGAAGCTTTCTTT. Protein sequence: CAITRGRMNTEAFF.

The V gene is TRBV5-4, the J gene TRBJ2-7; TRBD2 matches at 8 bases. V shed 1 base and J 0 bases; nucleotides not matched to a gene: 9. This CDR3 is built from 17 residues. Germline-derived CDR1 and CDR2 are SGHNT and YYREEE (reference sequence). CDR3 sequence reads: CASSLSRRGDISYEQYF. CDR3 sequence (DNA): TGTGCCAGCAGCTTGTCCCGGCGGGGGGACATCTCCTACGAGCAGTACTTC.

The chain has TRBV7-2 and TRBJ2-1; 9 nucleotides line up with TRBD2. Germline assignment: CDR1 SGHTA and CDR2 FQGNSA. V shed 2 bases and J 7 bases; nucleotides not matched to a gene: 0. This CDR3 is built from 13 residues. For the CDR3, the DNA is TGTGCCAGCAGCTTACTAGCGGGGAATGAGCAGTTCTTC. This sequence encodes CASSLLAGNEQFF.

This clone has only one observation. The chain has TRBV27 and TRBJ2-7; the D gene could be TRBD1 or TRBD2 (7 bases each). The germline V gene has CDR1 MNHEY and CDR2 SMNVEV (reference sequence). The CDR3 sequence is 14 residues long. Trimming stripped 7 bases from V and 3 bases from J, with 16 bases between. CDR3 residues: CASTGGAGRYEQYF. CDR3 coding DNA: TGTGCCAGCACAGGGGGGGCGGGACGCTACGAGCAGTACTTC.

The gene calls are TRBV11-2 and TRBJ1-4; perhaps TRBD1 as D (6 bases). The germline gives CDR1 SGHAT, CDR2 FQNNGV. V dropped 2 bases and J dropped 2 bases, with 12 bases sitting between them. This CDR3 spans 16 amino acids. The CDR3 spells CASSLRGWGTNEKLFF. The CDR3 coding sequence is TGTGCCAGCAGCTTAAGGGGGTGGGGGACTAATGAAAAACTGTTTTTT.

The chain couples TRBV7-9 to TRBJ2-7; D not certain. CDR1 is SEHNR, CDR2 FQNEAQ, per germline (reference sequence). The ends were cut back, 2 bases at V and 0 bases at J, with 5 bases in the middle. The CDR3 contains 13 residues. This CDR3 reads CASSLKSSYEQYF. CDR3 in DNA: TGTGCCAGCAGCTTAAAGAGCTCCTACGAGCAGTACTTC.

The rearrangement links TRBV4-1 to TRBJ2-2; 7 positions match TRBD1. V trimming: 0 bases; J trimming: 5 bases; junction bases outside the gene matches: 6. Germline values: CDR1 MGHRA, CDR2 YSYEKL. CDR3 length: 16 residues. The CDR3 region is CASSQDGRGRTGELFF. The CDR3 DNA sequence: TGCGCCAGCAGCCAAGATGGAAGGGGGCGGACCGGGGAGCTGTTTTTT.

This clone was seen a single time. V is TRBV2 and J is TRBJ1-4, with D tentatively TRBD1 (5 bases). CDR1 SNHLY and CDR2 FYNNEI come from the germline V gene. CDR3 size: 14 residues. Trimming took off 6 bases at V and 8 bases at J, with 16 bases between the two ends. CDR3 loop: CASRSTVAGEKLFF. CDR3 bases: TGTGCCAGCAGATCGACAGTCGCAGGGGAAAAACTGTTTTTT.

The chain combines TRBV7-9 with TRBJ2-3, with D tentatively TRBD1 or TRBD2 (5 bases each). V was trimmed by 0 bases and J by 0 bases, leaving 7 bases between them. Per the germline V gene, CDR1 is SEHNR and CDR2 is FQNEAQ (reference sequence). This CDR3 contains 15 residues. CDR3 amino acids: CASSLAGVSTDTQYF. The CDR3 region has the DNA TGTGCCAGCAGCTTAGCGGGGGTCAGCACAGATACGCAGTATTTT.

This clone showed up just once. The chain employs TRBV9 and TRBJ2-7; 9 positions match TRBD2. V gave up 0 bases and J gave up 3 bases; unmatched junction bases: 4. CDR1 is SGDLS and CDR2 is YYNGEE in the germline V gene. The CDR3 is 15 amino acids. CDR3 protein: CASSVGRGGGYEQYF. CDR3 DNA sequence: TGTGCCAGCAGCGTAGGGCGGGGGGGCGGCTACGAGCAGTACTTC. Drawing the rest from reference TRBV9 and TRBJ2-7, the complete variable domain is DSGVTQTPKHLITATGQRVTLRCSPRSGDLSVYWYQQSLDQGLQFLIQYYNGEERAKGNILERFSAQQFPDLHSELNLSSLELGDSALYFCASSVGRGGGYEQYFGPGTRLTVT.

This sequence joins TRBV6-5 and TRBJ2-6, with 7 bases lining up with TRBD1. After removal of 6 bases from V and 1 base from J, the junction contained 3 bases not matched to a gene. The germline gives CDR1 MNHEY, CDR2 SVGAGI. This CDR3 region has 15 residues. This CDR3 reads CASSPQGSGANVLTF. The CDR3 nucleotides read TGTGCCAGCAGCCCACAGGGGTCTGGGGCCAACGTCCTGACTTTC.

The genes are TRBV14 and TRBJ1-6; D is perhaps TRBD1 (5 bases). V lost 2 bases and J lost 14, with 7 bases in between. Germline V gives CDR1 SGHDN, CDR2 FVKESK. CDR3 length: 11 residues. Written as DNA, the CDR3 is TGTGCCAGCAGCCAATTGGGGGCCCTCCACTTT. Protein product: CASSQLGALHF.

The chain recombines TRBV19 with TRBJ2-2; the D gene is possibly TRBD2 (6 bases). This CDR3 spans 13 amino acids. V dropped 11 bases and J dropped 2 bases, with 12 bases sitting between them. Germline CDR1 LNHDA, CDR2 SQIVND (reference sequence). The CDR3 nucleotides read TGTGCCTCTAGGGCGGGAAACACCGGGGAGCTGTTTTTT. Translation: CASRAGNTGELFF.

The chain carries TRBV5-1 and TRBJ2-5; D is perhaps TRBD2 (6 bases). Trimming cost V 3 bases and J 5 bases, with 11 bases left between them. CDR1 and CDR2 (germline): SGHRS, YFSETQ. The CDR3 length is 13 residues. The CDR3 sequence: CASSWGGMETQYF. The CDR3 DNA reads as TGCGCCAGCAGCTGGGGCGGGATGGAGACCCAGTACTTC.

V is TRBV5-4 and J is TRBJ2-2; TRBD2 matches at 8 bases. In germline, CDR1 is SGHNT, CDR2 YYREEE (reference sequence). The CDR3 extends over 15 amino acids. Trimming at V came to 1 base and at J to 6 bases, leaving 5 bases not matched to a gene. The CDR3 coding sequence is TGTGCCAGCAGCTTGAGCGGGAGAGTGGCCGGGGAGCTGTTTTTT. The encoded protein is CASSLSGRVAGELFF. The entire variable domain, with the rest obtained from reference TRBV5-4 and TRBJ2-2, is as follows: ETGVTQSPTHLIKTRGQQVTLRCSSQSGHNTVSWYQQALGQGPQFIFQYYREEENGRGNFPPRFSGLQFPNYSSELNVNALELDDSALYLCASSLSGRVAGELFFGEGSRLTVL.

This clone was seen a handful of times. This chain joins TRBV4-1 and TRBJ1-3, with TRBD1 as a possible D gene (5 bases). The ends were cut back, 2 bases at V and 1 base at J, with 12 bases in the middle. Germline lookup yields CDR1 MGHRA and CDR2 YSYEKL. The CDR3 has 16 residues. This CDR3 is CASSQPQGWSGNTIYF. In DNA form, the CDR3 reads TGCGCCAGCAGCCAACCTCAGGGTTGGTCTGGAAACACCATATATTTT.

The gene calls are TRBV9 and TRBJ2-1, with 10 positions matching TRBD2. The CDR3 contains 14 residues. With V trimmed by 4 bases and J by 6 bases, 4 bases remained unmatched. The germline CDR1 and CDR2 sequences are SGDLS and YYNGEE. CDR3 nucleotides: TGTGCCAGCAGCTCCCTAGCGGGGGCCAATGAGCAGTTCTTC. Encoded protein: CASSSLAGANEQFF.